Listed below are T cell receptor beta chains from one sample, sequenced in a study of T cell repertoires in cytomegalovirus infection. These TCRs are of unknown antigen specificity. MiXCR, run by TCRdb on the reads, gives a single entry per CDR3 protein. The table shows roughly 990,000 distinct CDR3 sequences, with about 33% occurring only once. Source: cultured CD8+ T cells from PBMCs, taken from culture after CMV antigen stimulation. All receptors derive from a human donor in good health (CMV status not recorded). Some clones in this sample may be carry-over from other donors' samples. The CDR3 runs from the conserved cysteine through the conserved F or W. The D gene is left open where the match is weak. Clone size is given for some rows only: seen once, a few or many times, or a class if the clone is expanded.

d_gene: -
abundance: -
v_gene: TRBV6-2/TRBV6-3
j_gene: TRBJ1-2
CDR3aa: CASSYAGYIYGYTF
CDR3nt: TGTGCCAGCAGTTACGCAGGATACATCTATGGCTACACCTTC

d_gene: TRBD1
abundance: few
v_gene: TRBV7-9
j_gene: TRBJ1-2
CDR3aa: CASSSRQGADGYTF
CDR3nt: TGTGCCAGCAGCTCCCGACAGGGGGCAGATGGCTACACCTTC

d_gene: -
abundance: once
v_gene: TRBV27
j_gene: TRBJ2-1
CDR3aa: CASSPVRVVGDEQFF
CDR3nt: TGTGCCAGCAGTCCCGTTCGGGTTGTGGGCGATGAGCAGTTCTTC

d_gene: -
abundance: many
v_gene: TRBV10-3
j_gene: TRBJ1-2
CDR3aa: CAISEPPMGEAGYGYTF
CDR3nt: TGTGCCATCAGTGAGCCACCTATGGGGGAAGCGGGGTATGGCTACACCTTC

d_gene: TRBD1
abundance: few
v_gene: TRBV12-5
j_gene: TRBJ2-1
CDR3aa: CASPGGTGIRDEQFF
CDR3nt: TGTGCTAGTCCCGGGGGGACAGGGATTAGGGATGAGCAGTTCTTC

d_gene: -
abundance: -
v_gene: TRBV12-3/TRBV12-4
j_gene: TRBJ1-5
CDR3aa: CASSSGRRPQHF
CDR3nt: TGTGCCAGCAGTTCAGGGAGGCGGCCCCAGCATTTT

d_gene: -
abundance: -
v_gene: TRBV7-9
j_gene: TRBJ1-2
CDR3aa: CASSLAGEGPLSHGYTF
CDR3nt: TGTGCCAGCAGCTTAGCGGGTGAGGGCCCCCTCTCCCATGGCTACACCTTC

d_gene: -
abundance: -
v_gene: TRBV5-1
j_gene: TRBJ2-7
CDR3aa: CASSSAWTVKPQYF
CDR3nt: TGCGCCAGCAGCTCGGCTTGGACAGTAAAACCTCAGTACTTC

d_gene: -
abundance: many
v_gene: TRBV7-4
j_gene: TRBJ2-3
CDR3aa: CASTQGSTDTQYF
CDR3nt: TGTGCCAGCACTCAGGGTAGCACAGATACGCAGTATTTT

d_gene: -
abundance: many
v_gene: TRBV7-8
j_gene: TRBJ1-1
CDR3aa: CASSSGRRADTEAFF
CDR3nt: TGTGCCAGCAGCTCTGGGCGAAGAGCGGACACTGAAGCTTTCTTT

d_gene: TRBD1
abundance: -
v_gene: TRBV27
j_gene: TRBJ1-3
CDR3aa: CASSGTVTGNTIYF
CDR3nt: TGTGCCAGCAGTGGGACAGTGACTGGAAACACCATATATTTT

d_gene: -
abundance: -
v_gene: TRBV28
j_gene: TRBJ2-1
CDR3aa: CASSLAAGHGVDEQFF
CDR3nt: TGTGCCAGCAGTTTAGCGGCAGGGCATGGAGTTGATGAGCAGTTCTTC

d_gene: -
abundance: -
v_gene: TRBV5-4
j_gene: TRBJ2-3
CDR3aa: CASSLEGPYDTDTQYF
CDR3nt: TGTGCCAGCAGCTTGGAAGGGCCTTACGACACAGATACGCAGTATTTT

d_gene: -
abundance: few
v_gene: TRBV12-3/TRBV12-4
j_gene: TRBJ2-2
CDR3aa: CASSSTAGGTGELFF
CDR3nt: TGTGCCAGCAGTTCTACCGCAGGAGGCACCGGGGAGCTGTTTTTT

d_gene: TRBD1
abundance: few
v_gene: TRBV15
j_gene: TRBJ1-2
CDR3aa: CATSVKSRQGYGYTF
CDR3nt: TGTGCCACCAGCGTAAAAAGCCGACAGGGCTATGGCTACACCTTC

d_gene: -
abundance: few
v_gene: TRBV28
j_gene: TRBJ2-5
CDR3aa: CASTGTARGAQYF
CDR3nt: TGTGCCAGCACCGGGACGGCCAGAGGGGCCCAGTACTTC

d_gene: -
abundance: -
v_gene: TRBV7-3
j_gene: TRBJ1-2
CDR3aa: CASSLTVTAARNYTF
CDR3nt: TGTGCCAGCAGCTTAACGGTGACAGCAGCCAGGAACTACACCTTC

d_gene: TRBD1
abundance: -
v_gene: TRBV25-1
j_gene: TRBJ1-5
CDR3aa: CASSEGTGDSNQPQHF
CDR3nt: TGTGCCAGCAGTGAAGGGACAGGGGATAGCAATCAGCCCCAGCATTTT

d_gene: TRBD1
abundance: -
v_gene: TRBV12-3/TRBV12-4
j_gene: TRBJ2-1
CDR3aa: CVSSYHPGTGTYNEQFF
CDR3nt: TGTGTCAGCAGTTACCACCCCGGGACAGGGACCTACAATGAGCAGTTCTTC

d_gene: -
abundance: -
v_gene: TRBV7-2
j_gene: TRBJ1-2
CDR3aa: CASSLVERTNYGYTF
CDR3nt: TGTGCCAGCAGCTTAGTGGAGAGGACAAATTATGGCTACACCTTC

d_gene: -
abundance: -
v_gene: TRBV27
j_gene: TRBJ2-7
CDR3aa: CASSSSQGKYEQYF
CDR3nt: -

d_gene: -
abundance: -
v_gene: TRBV5-4
j_gene: TRBJ2-5
CDR3aa: CASSLRAYQETQYF
CDR3nt: TGTGCCAGCAGCCTAAGGGCTTACCAAGAGACCCAGTACTTC

d_gene: TRBD2
abundance: -
v_gene: TRBV7-9
j_gene: TRBJ2-7
CDR3aa: CASSLGGIGEQYF
CDR3nt: TGTGCCAGCAGCCTGGGGGGGATCGGAGAGCAGTACTTC

d_gene: -
abundance: many
v_gene: TRBV7-8
j_gene: TRBJ2-1
CDR3aa: CASSPWGGATYNEQFF
CDR3nt: TGTGCCAGCAGCCCCTGGGGGGGGGCCACCTACAATGAGCAGTTCTTC

d_gene: TRBD1
abundance: many
v_gene: TRBV7-9
j_gene: TRBJ2-3
CDR3aa: CASTPAGTASTDTQYF
CDR3nt: TGTGCCAGCACCCCTGCTGGGACAGCAAGCACAGATACGCAGTATTTT

d_gene: -
abundance: many
v_gene: TRBV24-1
j_gene: TRBJ2-1
CDR3aa: CATSAGNEQFF
CDR3nt: TGTGCCACCAGTGCGGGGAATGAGCAGTTCTTC

d_gene: -
abundance: -
v_gene: TRBV24-1
j_gene: TRBJ1-1
CDR3aa: CATSDSTEPTEAFF
CDR3nt: TGTGCCACCAGTGATTCGACAGAGCCCACTGAAGCTTTCTTT

d_gene: -
abundance: -
v_gene: TRBV12-3/TRBV12-4
j_gene: TRBJ2-1
CDR3aa: CATGPGNYNEQFF
CDR3nt: TGTGCCACCGGACCGGGAAACTACAATGAGCAGTTCTTC

d_gene: -
abundance: few
v_gene: TRBV7-6
j_gene: TRBJ1-2
CDR3aa: CASSGGTLSLYGYTF
CDR3nt: TGTGCCAGCAGCGGCGGGACACTATCACTCTATGGCTACACCTTC

d_gene: -
abundance: many
v_gene: TRBV12-3/TRBV12-4
j_gene: TRBJ1-2
CDR3aa: CASSPGPTLGYTF
CDR3nt: TGTGCCAGCAGCCCCGGCCCGACCCTCGGCTACACCTTC

d_gene: -
abundance: -
v_gene: TRBV27
j_gene: TRBJ1-1
CDR3aa: CASSLNVNRDTEAFF
CDR3nt: TGTGCCAGCAGTTTAAATGTGAATAGGGACACTGAAGCTTTCTTT

d_gene: -
abundance: -
v_gene: TRBV29-1
j_gene: TRBJ1-2
CDR3aa: CSVQLRGDDYTF
CDR3nt: TGCAGCGTCCAGCTTCGGGGAGACGACTACACCTTC

d_gene: TRBD1
abundance: few
v_gene: TRBV7-6
j_gene: TRBJ1-2
CDR3aa: CASSEQGWGYTF
CDR3nt: TGTGCCAGCAGCGAACAGGGGTGGGGCTACACCTTC

d_gene: TRBD1
abundance: many
v_gene: TRBV7-2
j_gene: TRBJ1-2
CDR3aa: CASIPEGAWVANYGYTF
CDR3nt: TGTGCCAGCATCCCTGAGGGGGCCTGGGTGGCTAACTATGGCTACACCTTC

d_gene: -
abundance: many
v_gene: TRBV7-2
j_gene: TRBJ2-3
CDR3aa: CASSLEVVVTDTQYF
CDR3nt: TGTGCCAGCAGCTTAGAGGTCGTCGTCACAGATACGCAGTATTTT

d_gene: -
abundance: -
v_gene: TRBV5-4
j_gene: TRBJ1-1
CDR3aa: CACIRGPTEAFF
CDR3nt: TGTGCCTGTATACGGGGGCCCACTGAAGCTTTCTTT

d_gene: TRBD2
abundance: many
v_gene: TRBV12-3/TRBV12-4
j_gene: TRBJ2-3
CDR3aa: CASSFPGLAGAQISTDTQYF
CDR3nt: TGTGCCAGCAGTTTTCCCGGGCTAGCGGGGGCCCAGATTAGCACAGATACGCAGTATTTT

d_gene: -
abundance: -
v_gene: TRBV7-3
j_gene: TRBJ1-2
CDR3aa: CASSASGDGGYTF
CDR3nt: TGTGCCAGCAGCGCCTCAGGGGATGGTGGCTACACCTTC

d_gene: -
abundance: few
v_gene: TRBV4-1
j_gene: TRBJ1-2
CDR3aa: CASSQTRRNYGYTF
CDR3nt: TGCGCCAGCAGCCAAACTAGACGGAACTATGGCTACACCTTC

d_gene: TRBD2
abundance: -
v_gene: TRBV7-3
j_gene: TRBJ2-1
CDR3aa: CASSLLSGGPYNEQFF
CDR3nt: TGTGCCAGCAGTCTTCTTAGCGGGGGGCCCTACAATGAGCAGTTCTTC

d_gene: TRBD2
abundance: -
v_gene: TRBV27
j_gene: TRBJ2-1
CDR3aa: CASSSISGGRYEQFF
CDR3nt: TGTGCCAGCAGTTCCATTAGCGGGGGGAGGTATGAGCAGTTCTTC

d_gene: -
abundance: -
v_gene: TRBV11-2
j_gene: TRBJ2-5
CDR3aa: CASSLDPGPAETQYF
CDR3nt: TGTGCCAGCAGCTTAGATCCCGGACCGGCAGAGACCCAGTACTTC

d_gene: TRBD1
abundance: -
v_gene: TRBV11-1
j_gene: TRBJ1-2
CDR3aa: CASSLGTGRNYGYTF
CDR3nt: TGTGCCAGCAGCCTCGGGACAGGGAGGAACTATGGCTACACCTTC

d_gene: TRBD2
abundance: -
v_gene: TRBV10-3
j_gene: TRBJ2-1
CDR3aa: CATSLAGGLDEQFF
CDR3nt: TGTGCCACCTCACTAGCGGGGGGGCTGGATGAGCAGTTCTTC

d_gene: TRBD1
abundance: -
v_gene: TRBV20-1
j_gene: TRBJ1-2
CDR3aa: CSARDWTGGDGYTF
CDR3nt: TGCAGTGCTAGAGATTGGACAGGGGGCGACGGCTACACCTTC

d_gene: -
abundance: few
v_gene: TRBV7-9
j_gene: TRBJ2-5
CDR3aa: CASSLEWGGRETQYF
CDR3nt: TGTGCCAGCAGCTTAGAATGGGGGGGCCGAGAGACCCAGTACTTC